This T cell receptor beta chain was observed in a study of immune heterogeneity within non-small cell lung tumors. Overall study context: Squamous cell carcinomas accounted for 4 of the tumors, non-squamous carcinomas for 10, and 1 was not otherwise specified.

A first 10-cycle multiplex round used 32 V-gene and 13 J-gene primers on TCR beta CDR3. TCRdb reprocessed the multiplex PCR reads with MiXCR, giving one entry per CDR3 protein. The sample lists approximately 31,000 distinct CDR3 sequences; more than 25% were seen once. This clonotype was counted at least ten times. Bulk tumor genomic DNA served as template, at roughly 600 ng per sample. Surgical sampling yielded several biopsies per primary tumor (spaced far apart). Enrolled individuals presented with untreated, newly diagnosed non-small cell lung cancer and received curative surgery. Patients newly diagnosed with non-small cell lung cancer and having curative-intent surgery served as donors. Trimming cost V 1 base and J 0 bases, with 11 bases left between them. CDR1 and CDR2 from the germline V gene are SGHRS and YFSETQ. This CDR3 contains 15 residues.

The rearrangement uses TRBV5-1 and TRBJ2-7, with unresolved D. This sequence originates from a man aged 40-49 years with non-small cell lung cancer. The material sequenced was lung tumor tissue. CDR3 nucleotide sequence: TGCGCCAGCAGCTTGACCGGTTCGGGCTCCTACGAGCAGTACTTC. Translating gives CASSLTGSGSYEQYF.